This T cell receptor beta chain comes out of a study of glioma-infiltrating T cells. Study results and limitations: Gliomas, especially low-grade, showed above-expected tissue-blood divergence; non-neoplastic patients showed below. Tissue and blood shared very few CDR3 sequences.

This CDR3 has 13 amino acids. CDR1 MRHNA and CDR2 SNTAGT come from the germline V gene. V was pared by 4 bases and J by 5 bases, with 11 bases between. Points on this clonotype: Its target is not known.

TCR alpha and beta CDR3 regions were amplified from RNA using iRepertoire nested multiplex PCR. Tissue mRNA or PBMC total RNA, about 90-400 ng, went into one-step reverse transcription and amplification. Via MiXCR, TCRdb re-called the multiplex PCR reads, giving one row per CDR3 protein. The table lists about 130,000 distinct CDR3 sequences, more than 20% of them singletons. The sequencing input was glioma tissue, nonneoplastic brain tissue, or PBMCs (not recorded which). This chain joins TRBV6-4 and TRBJ1-1; D may be TRBD1 (6 bases). The TCR originated in a human donor with low-grade glioma or glioblastoma, undergoing nonglioma brain surgery, or in good health (not recorded which). CDR3 amino acids: CASSVEGGTEAFF. CDR3 nucleotides: TGTGCCAGCAGTGTTGAAGGGGGTACTGAAGCTTTCTTT.